Below are 22 T cell receptor beta chains sequenced from a single sample in a study of blood T cells in healthy people across ages (dated by TCRdb to between 2015 and 2017). The method was 5' RACE. Instrument used: Illumina HiSeq 2500. A second PCR of 7 to 11 cycles was performed with a sample-barcoded 5' primer and a J-beta primer mix. Using fastp at Q25 and MiXCR, TCRdb reprocessed the public reads and kept productive beta chains. A single entry per CDR3 protein holds the most common genes and DNA from its merged rows. This sample has approximately 810,000 distinct CDR3 sequences in its table, and 29% of those were observed once. The ten largest clones capture 17% of the sample. Sequencing used blood. The source is a woman of 80 years or more in good health.

In regard to this clonotype: The junction does not match germline at one end; this may be a read error. J is TRBJ1-1 and V is TRBV19; 12 nucleotides agree with TRBD1. The germline CDR1 and CDR2 sequences are LNHDA and SQIVND (reference sequence). This CDR3 has 16 residues. As DNA, the CDR3 is TGTACCAGTAGTTCCCGGGACAGGGGGCGGGACACTGAAGCTTTCTTT. This codes for CTSSSRDRGRDTEAFF.

This rearrangement joins TRBV18 to TRBJ2-5; D gene uncertain. The tail of the sequence fits TRBJ2-1 better, so the J call may be wrong. Germline lookup yields CDR1 KGHSH and CDR2 LQKENI. There are 15 residues in the CDR3. The CDR3 region has the DNA TGTGCCAGCTCACCACCGTCCCCCAGGCAAGAGACCCAGTTCTTC. The encoded protein is CASSPPSPRQETQFF.

The V call is TRBV24-1, the J call TRBJ1-2; perhaps TRBD1 as D (5 bases). The CDR3 has 13 amino acids. Germline CDR1 is KGHDR and CDR2 is SFDVKD. Trimming removed 0 bases from V and 6 bases from J, with 7 bases in between. The CDR3 protein is CATSDLGAHGYTF. The CDR3 region has the DNA TGTGCCACCAGTGATTTGGGGGCTCATGGCTACACCTTC.

In this sample, this clonotype turned up many times. This chain uses TRBV5-1 with TRBJ1-6; weak D call: TRBD1 (5 bases). The germline V and J ends were trimmed by 6 bases and 7 bases, with 17 bases remaining between them. The CDR3 totals 15 residues. Germline assignment: CDR1 SGHRS and CDR2 YFSETQ. DNA of the CDR3: TGCGCCAGCAAAGTCCTCGGGGGTGCGAATTCACCCCTCCACTTT. Encoded protein: CASKVLGGANSPLHF. Filled out from reference TRBV5-1 and TRBJ1-6, the complete variable domain reads KAGVTQTPRYLIKTRGQQVTLSCSPISGHRSVSWYQQTPGQGLQFLFEYFSETQRNKGNFPGRFSGRQFSNSRSEMNVSTLELGDSALYLCASKVLGGANSPLHFGNGTRLTVT.

This clonotype came up many times. The genes are TRBV11-2 and TRBJ2-3; no definite D call. CDR1 SGHAT and CDR2 FQNNGV come from the germline V gene. The CDR3 runs 15 residues. Trimming cost V 1 base and J 4 bases, with 12 bases left between them. This CDR3 reads CASSLGASGADTQYF. The DNA of the CDR3 is TGTGCCAGCAGCTTAGGAGCATCTGGTGCAGATACGCAGTATTTT.

This clonotype was found a few times. The chain uses TRBV29-1 and TRBJ2-5; possibly TRBD1 for D (6 bases). V lost 4 bases, J lost 0 bases, and 12 bases lay in between. CDR3 length equals 14 residues. Germline lookup yields CDR1 SQVTM and CDR2 ANQGSEA. CDR3 coding DNA: TGCAGCGTTGGACTACAGGGTCACCAAGAGACCCAGTACTTC. Amino acid sequence: CSVGLQGHQETQYF.

At least ten counts were recorded for this clonotype. This sequence joins TRBV20-1 and TRBJ2-3; 9 bases align to TRBD2. The CDR3 covers 14 residues. The V gene's germline CDR1 is DFQATT and CDR2 SNEGSKA (reference sequence). J gave up 2 bases and V 6 bases, and 6 bases lay outside the gene matches. CDR3 sequence: CSAPREGNTDTQYF. The DNA of the CDR3 is TGCAGTGCACCGCGGGAGGGTAACACAGATACGCAGTATTTT.

The gene calls are TRBV7-9 and TRBJ1-1; D possibly corresponds to TRBD1 (6 bases). CDR1 SEHNR and CDR2 FQNEAQ come from the germline V gene (reference sequence). V was clipped by 5 bases and J by 9 bases, with 22 bases between them. The CDR3 runs 15 residues. CDR3 coding DNA: TGTGCCAGCAGCACAGGACAGTTATATAGCGCTAAAGCTTTCTTT. Residues: CASSTGQLYSAKAFF. The complete variable domain, with remaining parts taken from reference TRBV7-9 and TRBJ1-1, reads DTGVSQNPRHKITKRGQNVTFRCDPISEHNRLYWYRQTLGQGPEFLTYFQNEAQLEKSRLLSDRFSAERPKGSFSTLEIQRTEQGDSAMYLCASSTGQLYSAKAFFGQGTRLTVV.

The chain is built from TRBV5-4 and TRBJ1-2; D is possibly TRBD1 (5 bases). This CDR3 is built from 15 residues. Trimming removed 4 bases at V and 3 bases at J, with 16 bases between. The germline V gene encodes CDR1 SGHNT and CDR2 YYREEE (reference sequence). The CDR3 spells CASSGGRELDYGYTF. In DNA, the CDR3 is TGTGCCAGCAGCGGGGGACGGGAGCTCGACTATGGCTACACCTTC.

The sample holds a few counts of this clonotype. The gene calls are TRBV7-2 and TRBJ1-1; 7 nucleotides match TRBD1. CDR1 and CDR2 from the germline V gene are SGHTA and FQGNSA. Trimming took 2 bases from V and 4 from J; bases not matched to a gene: 4. This CDR3 is built from 14 residues. CDR3 sequence: CASSLQGDVTEAFF. The CDR3 DNA sequence: TGTGCCAGCAGCTTACAGGGGGACGTCACTGAAGCTTTCTTT. Variable domain in full (rest from reference TRBV7-2 and TRBJ1-1): GAGVSQSPSNKVTEKGKDVELRCDPISGHTALYWYRQSLGQGLEFLIYFQGNSAPDKSGLPSDRFSAERTGGSVSTLTIQRTQQEDSAVYLCASSLQGDVTEAFFGQGTRLTVV.

This clonotype was seen a handful of times. The chain carries TRBV29-1 and TRBJ2-7; TRBD1 matches 9 bases. With V trimmed by 6 bases and J by 9 bases, 6 bases remained unmatched. The CDR3 contains 11 residues. In germline, CDR1 is SQVTM, CDR2 ANQGSEA. The CDR3 sequence: CSVGQGRGQYF. DNA for the CDR3: TGCAGCGTGGGACAGGGTAGGGGGCAGTACTTC.

Of note for this clonotype: A read error may explain this, as a much larger clone is one base away. The chain combines TRBV11-3 with TRBJ2-3; unclear D gene. This CDR3 spans 15 amino acids. CDR1 is SGHNT, CDR2 YENEEA, per germline. V lost 0 bases, J lost 5 bases, and 12 bases lay in between. The CDR3 DNA reads as TGTGCCAGCAGCTTAGAACAGTGGGGATTAGATACGCAGTATTTT. This encodes CASSLEQWGLDTQYF.

Points on this clonotype: This may be a read error, as it is one base from a much larger clone. The chain couples TRBV20-1 to TRBJ2-7, with a possible D match to TRBD1 (6 bases). V gave up 1 base and J gave up 7 bases, with 17 bases separating them. The CDR3 contains 14 residues. Germline values: CDR1 DFQATT, CDR2 SNEGSKA (reference sequence). The CDR3 DNA reads TGCAGTGCTAGAGTAGCTCAGGGGCGGAATGAGCAGTACTTC. Translated, it gives CSARVAQGRNEQYF.

Comments on this clonotype: It may be a read error: a sequence one base away is much more abundant. The chain carries TRBV5-1 and TRBJ2-6, with a possible D match to TRBD1 (5 bases). This CDR3 has 17 residues. The V gene's germline CDR1 is SGHRS and CDR2 YFSETQ. CDR3 region: CASSLDGGFSGANVRTF. Here the CDR3 DNA reads TGCGCCAGCAGCTTGGATGGCGGATTCTCTGGGGCCAACGTCCGGACTTTC.

This clonotype came up once. The chain employs TRBV6-6 and TRBJ2-3; 10 positions agree with TRBD2. The germline V gene has CDR1 MNHNY and CDR2 SVGAGI (reference sequence). The ends lost 6 bases at V and 7 bases at J; junction bases unmatched: 7. This CDR3 contains 14 residues. CDR3 bases: TGTGCCAGCAGCGCACTAGCGGGGATACATACGCAGTATTTT. Its protein is CASSALAGIHTQYF.

This rearrangement joins TRBV20-1 to TRBJ2-5; D gene unclear. V lost 2 bases, J lost 4 bases, and 11 bases lay in between. Germline V gene sequence: CDR1 DFQATT, CDR2 SNEGSKA (reference sequence). The CDR3 covers 13 residues. The CDR3 protein is CSARYHFRETQYF. Written as DNA, the CDR3 is TGCAGTGCTAGATACCATTTCCGAGAGACCCAGTACTTC.

This clonotype came up a few times. The rearrangement joins TRBV30 to TRBJ2-5; 10 nucleotides line up with TRBD2. The junction had 9 bases not matched to a gene; V was cut back by 3 bases and J by 11 bases. From germline, CDR1 is GTSNPN and CDR2 SVGIG (reference sequence). The length of the CDR3 is 13 residues. CDR3 bases: TGTGCCTGGAGACCTAGCGGGGGCAATGAGCAGTACTTC. Translating gives CAWRPSGGNEQYF.

This clonotype occurred many times. V and J are TRBV20-1 and TRBJ1-2; 7 nucleotides match TRBD1. The germline gives CDR1 DFQATT, CDR2 SNEGSKA (reference sequence). The CDR3 runs to 13 residues. The V and J ends lost 5 bases and 8 bases, in that order; junction bases with no gene match: 11. In DNA form, the CDR3 reads TGCAGTGCTCCGGGACAGTGGAATTCGGGCTACACCTTC. Translating it yields CSAPGQWNSGYTF.

To note about this clonotype: Possible read error: a much larger clone is one base away. This chain uses TRBV11-2 with TRBJ2-1; D perhaps matches TRBD1 (6 bases). From germline, CDR1 is SGHAT and CDR2 FQNNGV. The V gene lost 1 base and the J gene lost 10 bases, with 17 bases spanning the gap. The CDR3 length is 15 residues. The CDR3 coding sequence is TGTGCCAGCAGCTTAGCGAGGGGGACCTCCTACGAGCAGTTCTTC. Translating gives CASSLARGTSYEQFF.

About this clonotype itself: Given a much more abundant clone one base away, this may be a read error. The chain recombines TRBV3-1 with TRBJ1-2, with a possible D match to TRBD1 (5 bases). CDR1 and CDR2 from the germline V gene are LGHDT and YNNKEL (reference sequence). This CDR3 has 15 amino acids. The CDR3 spells CASGQLSRGLEGYTF. The CDR3 DNA follows: TGTGCCAGCGGCCAATTAAGTCGGGGGTTGGAGGGCTACACCTTC.

The rearrangement uses TRBV11-2 and TRBJ2-4; D may be TRBD1 or TRBD2 (5 bases each). The J call could be wrong; TRBJ2-7 is a better fit for the DNA end. The V gene's germline CDR1 is SGHAT and CDR2 FQNNGV. This CDR3 is 14 amino acids long. The CDR3 reads CASSLNPGTGEQYF. In DNA form, the CDR3 reads TGTGCCAGCAGCTTAAACCCAGGGACGGGCGAGCAGTACTTC.

The chain carries TRBV6-2 or TRBV6-3 and TRBJ1-5, with a weak D call TRBD1 (5 bases). Germline CDR1 reads MNHEY; CDR2 reads SVGEGT. The length of the CDR3 is 16 residues. V lost 6 bases and J 1 base, leaving 16 bases between the germline ends. CDR3: CASRPRGGGSNQPQHF. The CDR3 DNA follows: TGTGCCAGCAGGCCGCGCGGGGGTGGAAGCAATCAGCCCCAGCATTTT.